This TCR beta chain emerged from a study of shared clonotypes between healthy human individuals. Using immunoSEQ multiplex PCR, the repertoire was profiled, and TCRdb retains in-frame clones only, with some absent. The sample has 2 million to 2.5 million clones, approximately 95% seen once. The germline gives CDR1 MDHEN, CDR2 SYDVKM. The CDR3 sequence is 15 residues long. With 2 bases removed from V and 0 bases from J, the gap between germline ends came to 8 bases. The V and J genes are TRBV28 and TRBJ1-5; no clear D. Sequenced: naive CD4+ T cells from PBMCs. The sample's subset: CD45RA+ positively selected. This receptor was identified in a man between 18 and 29 years old in good health. Some clones in this sample may be carry-over from other donors' samples. Written as DNA, the CDR3 is TGTGCCAGCAGTTTAGAAAGGAATAGCAATCAGCCCCAGCATTTT. This gives the protein CASSLERNSNQPQHF. The full variable domain, with the rest looked up from reference TRBV28 and TRBJ1-5, is DVKVTQSSRYLVKRTGEKVFLECVQDMDHENMFWYRQDPGLGLRLIYFSYDVKMKEKGDIPEGYSVSREKKERFSLILESASTNQTSMYLCASSLERNSNQPQHFGDGTRLSIL.